Here is one T cell receptor (beta chain) with its context. Germline and junction disagree at one end, which may indicate a read error. Each CDR3 protein is one row after TCRdb ran MiXCR on the 5' RACE reads. The data show around 650,000 distinct CDR3 sequences, around 7.5% seen once. Germline values: CDR1 MDHEN, CDR2 SYDVKM. CDR3 length equals 15 residues. The data are from a study of identical twins. The sample also formed part of further work on yellow fever vaccine responses in identical twins.

Sequencing was performed on PBMCs. The sequence came from a woman under 30 in good health. The V call is TRBV28, the J call TRBJ2-1; 11 positions match TRBD2. This chain's CDR3 is CASGQTSGGYNGQFF. CDR3 bases: TGTGCCAGCGGACAAACTAGCGGGGGTTACAATGGGCAGTTCTTC.